This record covers a single TCR beta chain. Its target is unknown. The junction does not match germline at one end; this may be a read error. The assay was immunoSEQ multiplex PCR, and TCRdb's table has in-frame clones only and misses some. This table has tens of thousands of clones, about 88% appearing once. The source of the sample is a study of OX40 agonist ivuxolimab in advanced cancers. Germline CDR1 is SGHRS and CDR2 is YFSETQ. This CDR3 has 15 amino acids. Regarding the study as a whole: Antigen targets of the expanded peripheral T cells went undetermined.

This material consisted of CD4+ or CD8+ T cells sorted from blood, taken in a trial of the OX40 agonist ivuxolimab. This receptor was identified in an adult with an advanced solid tumor such as melanoma, head and neck, liver or kidney cancer. V and J are TRBV5-1 and TRBJ1-1, with 8 bases identical to TRBD1. The CDR3 DNA follows: TGCGCCAGCAGCATAGGACACAGGGGGAACGCTGAAGCTTTCTTT. It translates to CASSIGHRGNAEAFF.